This T cell receptor (beta chain) was captured in a study of Ad26.COV2.S vaccination and SARS-CoV-2 variants. Assay used: immunoSEQ multiplex PCR; TCRdb lists only in-frame clones, some missing. The sample comprises around 320,000 clones, around 87% of which are singletons, and approximately 3.6% rests with the top ten. Stated treatment: some 20 received Ad26.COV2.S at low or high dose, single or two shots; roughly five received placebo; per-sample allocation not given. Collection of samples fell on day 63 after the first vaccine or placebo injection. At a Boston site, the person donating was an adult of 18-55 years. Germline CDR1 is SGHRS and CDR2 is YFSETQ. V lost 1 base, J lost 0 bases, and 13 bases lay in between. There are 17 residues in the CDR3.

This clonotype originated in a person between 18 and 60 years old who received the Ad26.COV2.S COVID-19 vaccine or a placebo. The chain recombines TRBV5-1 with TRBJ2-2; tentative D call: TRBD2 (5 bases). The input for sequencing was peripheral blood, taken in a trial of Ad26.COV2.S vaccine versus placebo. CDR3 sequence (DNA): TGCGCCAGCAGCTTGTGGGGAGAACCTTCGAACACCGGGGAGCTGTTTTTT. It is translated as CASSLWGEPSNTGELFF. Filled out from reference TRBV5-1 and TRBJ2-2, the complete variable domain reads KAGVTQTPRYLIKTRGQQVTLSCSPISGHRSVSWYQQTPGQGLQFLFEYFSETQRNKGNFPGRFSGRQFSNSRSEMNVSTLELGDSALYLCASSLWGEPSNTGELFFGEGSRLTVL.